These T cell receptor beta chains were read from a single sample in a study of post-analysis software for immune sequencing data. TCRdb re-analysed the PCR reads in MiXCR, keeping a single row per CDR3 protein. Here the sample spans about 770,000 distinct CDR3 sequences, 46% being singletons. Sequencing was carried out using blood. Source of these receptors: a girl aged 10 to 17 with multiple sclerosis. The CDR3 runs from the conserved cysteine through the conserved F or W. Fields, in order: D gene, clone size, J gene, V gene, CDR3 protein, CDR3 DNA. A D gene is named only where the DNA matches it firmly. Only some rows state a clone size, as once, few, many or a class for expanded clones.

NA,NA,TRBJ2-7,TRBV6-2/TRBV6-3,CASTPSRGGPYEQYF,TGTGCCAGCACCCCATCAAGGGGGGGACCCTACGAGCAGTACTTC
NA,few,TRBJ1-2,TRBV4-1,CASSQDPRGEDGYTF,TGCGCCAGCAGCCAAGATCCGCGAGGCGAGGACGGCTACACCTTC
NA,few,TRBJ2-1,TRBV9,CASSVSDRSYNEQFF,TGTGCCAGCAGCGTAAGCGACCGCTCCTACAATGAGCAGTTCTTC
NA,NA,TRBJ1-1,TRBV9,CASSTDQGGTEAFF,TGTGCCAGCAGCACTGACCAGGGAGGGACTGAAGCTTTCTTT
TRBD1,few,TRBJ2-7,TRBV28,CASSSWWGQGNGEQYF,TGTGCCAGCAGTTCATGGTGGGGACAGGGGAATGGCGAGCAGTACTTC
NA,NA,TRBJ2-7,TRBV11-2,CASSPEGPFYEQYF,TGTGCCAGCAGCCCTGAGGGACCGTTCTACGAGCAGTACTTC
TRBD2,NA,TRBJ2-7,TRBV7-6,CASSLGPGLAQYEQYF,TGTGCCAGCAGCTTAGGACCGGGACTAGCGCAGTACGAGCAGTACTTC
NA,few,TRBJ2-1,TRBV3-1,CASSRLQRYNEQFF,TGTGCCAGCAGCCGATTACAGCGGTACAATGAGCAGTTCTTC
NA,NA,TRBJ2-7,TRBV20-1,CSARVDGLGSYEQYF,TGCAGTGCTAGGGTTGACGGGCTAGGGTCCTACGAGCAGTACTTC
TRBD1,NA,TRBJ1-1,TRBV20-1,CSAEMDRDTEAFF,TGCAGTGCGGAAATGGACAGGGACACTGAAGCTTTCTTT
NA,NA,TRBJ2-3,TRBV3-1,CASSQPGADTQYF,TGTGCCAGCAGCCAACCGGGAGCAGATACGCAGTATTTT
TRBD2,NA,TRBJ2-7,TRBV20-1,CSAGGLTGGYEQYF,TGCAGTGCCGGGGGACTAACGGGAGGCTACGAGCAGTACTTC
TRBD2,NA,TRBJ2-7,TRBV20-1,CSARAGTSGPSSYNEQYF,TGCAGTGCTAGAGCCGGGACTAGCGGGCCGAGCTCCTACAATGAGCAGTACTTC
NA,NA,TRBJ1-1,TRBV25-1,CASSDNLNTEAFF,TGTGCCAGCAGTGATAACCTGAACACTGAAGCTTTCTTT
NA,NA,TRBJ2-3,TRBV7-2,CASSLAASALPDTQYF,TGTGCCAGCAGCTTAGCAGCTTCAGCATTGCCAGATACGCAGTATTTT
NA,NA,TRBJ2-1,TRBV9,CASGGDEQFF,TGTGCCAGCGGGGGTGATGAGCAGTTCTTC
TRBD1,few,TRBJ1-2,TRBV12-3/TRBV12-4,CASSPGQGLFFGGYTF,TGTGCCAGCTCGCCGGGACAGGGGTTATTTTTTGGCGGCTACACCTTC
NA,NA,TRBJ2-1,TRBV5-1,CASSKEVQSYDEQFF,TGCGCCAGCAGCAAGGAGGTACAGTCCTACGATGAGCAGTTCTTC
TRBD1,few,TRBJ2-1,TRBV12-3/TRBV12-4,CASSLGQAPGTNEQFF,TGTGCCAGCAGTTTGGGACAGGCGCCTGGGACTAATGAGCAGTTCTTC
NA,few,TRBJ2-5,TRBV18,CASSPVSQETQYF,TGTGCCAGTTCACCGGTCAGCCAAGAGACCCAGTACTTC
NA,NA,TRBJ1-5,TRBV9,CASSVTDSNQPQHF,TGTGCCAGCAGCGTGACGGATAGCAATCAGCCCCAGCATTTT
TRBD1,NA,TRBJ2-5,TRBV7-2,CASSLDKATGGRETQYF,TGTGCCAGCAGTCTCGACAAGGCAACAGGGGGCCGAGAGACCCAGTACTTC
NA,NA,TRBJ2-1,TRBV20-1,CSAEIGNEQFF,TGCAGTGCAGAGATAGGGAATGAGCAGTTCTTC
NA,NA,TRBJ2-3,TRBV12-3/TRBV12-4,CASSPGTVGDTQYF,TGTGCCAGCAGCCCCGGGACCGTAGGGGATACGCAGTATTTT
NA,once,TRBJ1-2,TRBV27,CASSLSSIRNYGYTF,TGTGCCAGCAGCTTATCCTCAATCCGAAACTATGGCTACACCTTC
TRBD1,NA,TRBJ2-7,TRBV7-9,CASSSRKDRSSYEQYF,TGTGCCAGCAGCTCTCGAAAGGACAGGAGCTCCTACGAGCAGTACTTC
TRBD1,NA,TRBJ2-7,TRBV7-2,CASSYVAGTGHGEQYF,TGTGCCAGCAGCTATGTGGCCGGGACAGGGCACGGCGAGCAGTACTTC
TRBD1,NA,TRBJ1-5,TRBV27,CASSLRGTGYQPQHF,TGTGCCAGCAGTTTAAGGGGGACAGGGTATCAGCCCCAGCATTTT
TRBD1,NA,TRBJ2-7,TRBV7-2,CASSFNWDSSYEQYF,TGTGCCAGCAGCTTTAACTGGGACAGCTCCTACGAGCAGTACTTC
NA,NA,TRBJ2-7,TRBV20-1,CSASRTGAGSTYEQYF,TGCAGTGCTAGTAGGACCGGGGCGGGAAGCACCTACGAGCAGTACTTC
NA,few,TRBJ2-1,TRBV6-5,CASKDTNNEQFF,TGTGCCAGCAAGGACACCAACAATGAGCAGTTCTTC
TRBD2,few,TRBJ2-3,TRBV28,CASSFTLRPRTSGWGDTQYF,TGTGCCAGCAGTTTTACGCTACGACCAAGGACTAGCGGGTGGGGGGATACGCAGTATTTT
NA,NA,TRBJ1-6,TRBV12-3/TRBV12-4,CASSQTRNSPPHF,TGTGCCAGCAGTCAAACCAGGAATTCACCCCCCCACTTT
NA,few,TRBJ2-5,TRBV29-1,CSVEDRGMGETQYF,TGCAGCGTTGAAGATCGGGGAATGGGAGAGACCCAGTACTTC
TRBD2,few,TRBJ2-1,TRBV7-9,CASRHPSGSNNEQFF,TGTGCCAGCCGACACCCCAGCGGGAGCAACAATGAGCAGTTCTTC
NA,few,TRBJ1-2,TRBV29-1,CSGRTDYGYTF,TGCAGCGGAAGGACGGACTATGGCTACACCTTC
TRBD2,few,TRBJ2-5,TRBV5-5,CASSRLAGGPYQETQYF,TGTGCCAGCAGCCGACTAGCGGGAGGGCCGTACCAAGAGACCCAGTACTTC
NA,NA,TRBJ2-7,TRBV10-3,CATLGSEQYF,TGTGCCACCTTAGGGAGCGAGCAGTACTTC
NA,few,TRBJ1-2,TRBV28,CASSPVLSGGYTF,TGTGCCAGCAGCCCGGTCCTGAGCGGGGGCTACACCTTC
TRBD1,few,TRBJ2-7,TRBV7-9,CASSSGQGHTYF,TGTGCCAGCAGCTCCGGACAGGGACATACGTACTTC
TRBD1,NA,TRBJ2-5,TRBV5-6,CASSADRGRTQYF,TGTGCCAGCAGCGCGGACAGGGGTAGGACCCAGTACTTC
TRBD2,NA,TRBJ2-3,TRBV28,CASSLTALAGVTDTQYF,TGTGCCAGCAGTTTAACAGCTCTAGCGGGAGTCACAGATACGCAGTATTTT